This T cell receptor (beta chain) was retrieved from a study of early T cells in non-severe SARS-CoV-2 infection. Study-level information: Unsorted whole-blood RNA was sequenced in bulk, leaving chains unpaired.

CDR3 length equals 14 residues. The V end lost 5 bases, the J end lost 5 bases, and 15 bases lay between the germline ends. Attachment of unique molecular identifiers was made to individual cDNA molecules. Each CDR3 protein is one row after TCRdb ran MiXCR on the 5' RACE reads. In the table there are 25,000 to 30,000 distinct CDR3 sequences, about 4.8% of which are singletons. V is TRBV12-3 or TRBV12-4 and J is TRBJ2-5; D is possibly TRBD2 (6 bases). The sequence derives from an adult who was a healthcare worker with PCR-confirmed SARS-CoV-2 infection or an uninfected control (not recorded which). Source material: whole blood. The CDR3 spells CASSTRGGGETQYF. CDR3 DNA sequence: TGTGCCAGCAGTACCCGGGGCGGAGGGGAGACCCAGTACTTC.